This paragraph covers one TCR beta chain sequence. Its antigen is not identified. Methods used by the authors: Without quality scores, immunoSEQ junctional reads could not be filtered like full-length reads. The method was immunoSEQ multiplex PCR; TCRdb's version includes in-frame clones alone and lacks a portion of them. V and J calls and clone size come straight from that table; D and trimming were deduced from the DNA. The sample shows some 450,000 clones, approximately 71% of them seen only once. Trimming took off 5 bases at V and 5 bases at J, with 11 bases between the two ends. The CDR3 runs to 13 residues. Germline V lookup: CDR1 MDHEN, CDR2 SYDVKM. The source of the sample is a study of shared clonotypes between healthy human individuals. Study results and limitations: Apart from blood, nothing was sampled; tissue repertoires likely differ.

This sequence joins TRBV28 and TRBJ2-3, with D possibly matching TRBD1 (6 bases). The sequencing input was PBMCs. This TCR derives from a woman aged 40 to 55 in good health. Some clones in this sample may be carry-over from other donors' samples. The CDR3 coding sequence is TGTGCCAGCAGTGAATACAGGGTAGATACGCAGTATTTT. Its translation is CASSEYRVDTQYF.